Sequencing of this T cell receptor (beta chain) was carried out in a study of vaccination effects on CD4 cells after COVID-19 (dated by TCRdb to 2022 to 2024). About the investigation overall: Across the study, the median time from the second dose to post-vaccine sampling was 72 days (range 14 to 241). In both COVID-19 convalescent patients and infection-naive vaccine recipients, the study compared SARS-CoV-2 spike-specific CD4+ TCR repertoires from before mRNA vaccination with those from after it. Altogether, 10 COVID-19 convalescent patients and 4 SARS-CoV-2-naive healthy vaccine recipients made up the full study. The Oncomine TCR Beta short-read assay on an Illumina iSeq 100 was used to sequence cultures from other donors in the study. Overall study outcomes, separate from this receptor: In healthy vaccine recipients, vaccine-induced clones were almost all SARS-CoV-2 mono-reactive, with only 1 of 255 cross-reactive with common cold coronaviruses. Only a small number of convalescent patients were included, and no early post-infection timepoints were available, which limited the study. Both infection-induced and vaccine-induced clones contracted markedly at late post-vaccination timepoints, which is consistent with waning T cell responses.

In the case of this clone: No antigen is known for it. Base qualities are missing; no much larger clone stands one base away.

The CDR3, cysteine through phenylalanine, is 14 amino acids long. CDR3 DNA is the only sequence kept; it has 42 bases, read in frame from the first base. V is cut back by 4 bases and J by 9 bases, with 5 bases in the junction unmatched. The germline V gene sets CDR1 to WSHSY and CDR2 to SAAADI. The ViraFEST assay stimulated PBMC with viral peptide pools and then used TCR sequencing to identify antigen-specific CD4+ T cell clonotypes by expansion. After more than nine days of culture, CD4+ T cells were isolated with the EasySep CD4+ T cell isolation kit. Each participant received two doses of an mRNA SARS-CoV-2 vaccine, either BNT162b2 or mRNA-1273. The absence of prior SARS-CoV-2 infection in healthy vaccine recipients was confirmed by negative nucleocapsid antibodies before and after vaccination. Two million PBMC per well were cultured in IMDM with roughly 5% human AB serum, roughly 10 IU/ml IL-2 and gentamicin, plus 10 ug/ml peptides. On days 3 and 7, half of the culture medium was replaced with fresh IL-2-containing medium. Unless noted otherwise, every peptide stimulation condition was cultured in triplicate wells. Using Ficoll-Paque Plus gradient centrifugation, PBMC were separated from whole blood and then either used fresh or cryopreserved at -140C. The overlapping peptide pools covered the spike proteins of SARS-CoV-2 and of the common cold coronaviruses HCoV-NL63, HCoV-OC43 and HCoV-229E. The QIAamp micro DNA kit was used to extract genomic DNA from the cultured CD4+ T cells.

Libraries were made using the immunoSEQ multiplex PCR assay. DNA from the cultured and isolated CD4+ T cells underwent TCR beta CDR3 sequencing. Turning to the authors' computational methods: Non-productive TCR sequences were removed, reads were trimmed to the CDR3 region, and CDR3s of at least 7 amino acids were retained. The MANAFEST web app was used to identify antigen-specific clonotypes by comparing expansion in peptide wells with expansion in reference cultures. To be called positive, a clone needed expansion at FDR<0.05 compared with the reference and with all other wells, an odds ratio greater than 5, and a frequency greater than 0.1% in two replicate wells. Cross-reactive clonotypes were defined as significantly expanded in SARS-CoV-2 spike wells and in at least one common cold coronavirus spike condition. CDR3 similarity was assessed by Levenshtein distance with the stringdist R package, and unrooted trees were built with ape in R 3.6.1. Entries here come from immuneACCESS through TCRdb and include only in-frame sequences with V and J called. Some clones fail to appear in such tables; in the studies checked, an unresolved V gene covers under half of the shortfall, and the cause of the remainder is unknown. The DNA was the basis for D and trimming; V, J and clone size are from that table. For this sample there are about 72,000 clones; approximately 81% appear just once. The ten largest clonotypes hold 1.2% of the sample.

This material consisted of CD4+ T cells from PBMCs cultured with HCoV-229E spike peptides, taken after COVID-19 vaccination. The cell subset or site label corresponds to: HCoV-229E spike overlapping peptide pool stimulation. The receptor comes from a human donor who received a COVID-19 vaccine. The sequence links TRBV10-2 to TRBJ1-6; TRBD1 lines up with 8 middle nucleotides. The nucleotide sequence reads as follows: TGCGCCAGCAGTGCCGGACAGGGCAGTTCACCCCTCCACTTT. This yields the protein CASSAGQGSSPLHF.